These 18 T cell receptor beta chains were sequenced from one sample in a study of post-analysis software for immune sequencing data. Study results and caveats: When patients were compared with controls, five TRBV segments were more frequent, TRBV5-6, TRBV5-1 and TRBV20-1 among them.

Unique molecular identifiers featured in each of the TCR beta cDNA libraries. TCRdb fed the PCR reads into MiXCR, producing one record per CDR3 protein. The table has about 800,000 distinct CDR3 sequences, 30% seen once. These TCRs' antigens remain unknown. Sequencing was done on a sample of blood. These receptors were taken from a girl under 18 with multiple sclerosis.

This clonotype has more than one count but fewer than ten. The V call is TRBV6-5, the J call TRBJ2-3; D is unresolved. The CDR3 is 14 amino acids. V shed 3 bases and J shed 6 bases, with 13 bases lying between them. Looked up from germline, CDR1 is MNHEY and CDR2 is SVGAGI. The CDR3 nucleotides read TGTGCCAGCAGTTATGGGCAGGCGTTGGATACGCAGTATTTT. Its protein is CASSYGQALDTQYF.

This sequence joins TRBV18 and TRBJ1-5; no clear D. The CDR3 is 15 amino acids. Trimming left V 6 bases short and J 1 base short, with 13 bases between. Germline loops: CDR1 KGHSH, CDR2 LQKENI. The DNA for the CDR3 is TGTGCCAGCTCGCTAACCAGTGGGAGCAATCAGCCCCAGCATTTT. Encoded protein: CASSLTSGSNQPQHF.

This clonotype was counted only a few times. The chain has TRBV5-1 and TRBJ1-1, with D possibly matching TRBD1 (6 bases). CDR3 length equals 16 residues. Germline loops: CDR1 SGHRS, CDR2 YFSETQ. V shed 0 bases and J shed 0 bases, with 12 bases lying between them. The DNA of the CDR3 is TGCGCCAGCAGCTTGGGCTCGGGGGCAATGAACACTGAAGCTTTCTTT. Amino acid sequence: CASSLGSGAMNTEAFF.

As DNA, the CDR3 is TGTGCCAGCAGCTGGGATGAAGATACGCAGTATTTT. It yields the protein CASSWDEDTQYF. The chain combines TRBV7-2 with TRBJ2-3; D is unclear. The CDR3 has 12 amino acids. V was trimmed by 4 bases and J by 5 bases, leaving 7 bases between them. Looked up from germline, CDR1 is SGHTA and CDR2 is FQGNSA. Combining the CDR3 with reference TRBV7-2 and TRBJ2-3 gives the whole variable domain GAGVSQSPSNKVTEKGKDVELRCDPISGHTALYWYRQSLGQGLEFLIYFQGNSAPDKSGLPSDRFSAERTGGSVSTLTIQRTQQEDSAVYLCASSWDEDTQYFGPGTRLTVL.

This clonotype was recorded a few times. The rearrangement uses TRBV7-9 and TRBJ2-2; TRBD2 might be the D (5 bases). CDR1 is SEHNR and CDR2 is FQNEAQ in the germline V gene (reference sequence). The CDR3 totals 16 residues. Between the trimmed V and J ends, which lost 1 base and 1 base, there was a span of 10 bases. The CDR3 is CASSLVPGMNTGELFF. The CDR3, as DNA: TGTGCCAGCAGCTTAGTCCCGGGAATGAACACCGGGGAGCTGTTTTTT.

The chain employs TRBV20-1 and TRBJ2-7; 8 positions agree with TRBD1. The CDR3 runs 13 residues. CDR1 DFQATT and CDR2 SNEGSKA come from the germline V gene (reference sequence). Trimming removed 6 bases from V and 3 bases from J; junction bases left unmatched: 7. CDR3 protein: CSAARTGYYEQYF. Here the CDR3 DNA reads TGCAGTGCAGCCAGGACAGGGTACTACGAGCAGTACTTC.

J is TRBJ2-1 and V is TRBV5-1, with 12 bases fitting TRBD1. V was pared by 4 bases and J by 6 bases, with 11 bases of the junction left unmatched. The CDR3 sequence is 17 residues long. The germline gives CDR1 SGHRS, CDR2 YFSETQ. CDR3 in amino acids: CASSALPGQGARNEQFF. In DNA, the CDR3 is TGCGCCAGCAGCGCTCTCCCGGGACAGGGGGCGCGCAATGAGCAGTTCTTC. Looking up the rest from reference TRBV5-1 and TRBJ2-1 gives the full variable domain: KAGVTQTPRYLIKTRGQQVTLSCSPISGHRSVSWYQQTPGQGLQFLFEYFSETQRNKGNFPGRFSGRQFSNSRSEMNVSTLELGDSALYLCASSALPGQGARNEQFFGPGTRLTVL.

The V call is TRBV15, the J call TRBJ2-7, with 13 bases aligning to TRBD2. There are 15 residues in the CDR3. Germline V gives CDR1 LNHNV, CDR2 YYDKDF (reference sequence). Trimming removed 1 base from V and 4 bases from J; junction bases left unmatched: 1. Here the CDR3 reads CATSRGLAGGYEQYF. CDR3 coding DNA: TGTGCCACCAGCAGAGGACTAGCGGGAGGTTACGAGCAGTACTTC.

The J gene is TRBJ1-1, the V gene TRBV9; tentatively, D is TRBD1 (5 bases). The V end was cut by 0 bases, the J end by 10 bases, with 25 bases between. Germline CDR1 and CDR2: SGDLS and YYNGEE. The CDR3 has 17 amino acids. CDR3 in amino acids: CASSVASAWGGSVGAFF. CDR3 nucleotide sequence: TGTGCCAGCAGCGTAGCATCCGCATGGGGCGGTTCTGTGGGAGCTTTCTTT. Filled out from reference TRBV9 and TRBJ1-1, the complete variable domain reads DSGVTQTPKHLITATGQRVTLRCSPRSGDLSVYWYQQSLDQGLQFLIQYYNGEERAKGNILERFSAQQFPDLHSELNLSSLELGDSALYFCASSVASAWGGSVGAFFGQGTRLTVV.

This clonotype was seen a handful of times. The CDR3 nucleotides are TGTGCCAGCCGAGTAGGCCCCTTGGGTAATGAGCAGTTCTTC. Its protein product is CASRVGPLGNEQFF. This chain uses TRBV6-5 with TRBJ2-1, with D uncertain. The CDR3 spans 14 residues. With 8 bases removed from V and 7 bases from J, the gap between germline ends came to 18 bases. Germline CDR1 reads MNHEY; CDR2 reads SVGAGI.

Regarding this clonotype: With a much larger clone just one base away, this may be a read error. The chain recombines TRBV10-3 with TRBJ2-7; 10 bases are shared with TRBD2. V lost 10 bases to trimming and J lost 6 bases; unmatched junction nucleotides: 15. The CDR3 runs to 15 residues. Germline loops: CDR1 ENHRY, CDR2 SYGVKD. CDR3 loop: CATTGTGASGSEQYF. For the CDR3, the DNA is TGTGCCACCACCGGGACCGGGGCTAGCGGGAGCGAGCAGTACTTC.

This rearrangement joins TRBV29-1 to TRBJ2-1; 14 bases align to TRBD2. V was pared by 6 bases and J by 7 bases, with 5 bases of the junction left unmatched. The CDR3 is 14 residues long. Germline-derived CDR1 and CDR2 are SQVTM and ANQGSEA. The CDR3 coding sequence is TGCAGCGTCAGGGGACTAGCGGGAGTGAATGAGCAGTTCTTC. Protein product: CSVRGLAGVNEQFF.

The chain joins TRBV5-1 to TRBJ1-2, with a possible D match to TRBD1 (6 bases). V lost 0 bases, J lost 2 bases, and 8 bases lay in between. The CDR3 is made up of 14 amino acids. Germline lookup yields CDR1 SGHRS and CDR2 YFSETQ. This CDR3 is CASSLEGDNYGYTF. The CDR3 nucleotides read TGCGCCAGCAGCTTGGAGGGGGACAACTATGGCTACACCTTC.

This chain uses TRBV2 with TRBJ1-1, with 7 bases fitting TRBD1. Germline V gene data show CDR1 as SNHLY and CDR2 as FYNNEI. The CDR3 is 14 amino acids. V lost 6 bases, J lost 5 bases, and 9 bases stayed unmatched. CDR3 residues: CASRLQGPRTEAFF. The CDR3 DNA follows: TGTGCCAGCAGACTACAGGGGCCGCGGACTGAAGCTTTCTTT.

This clonotype was seen a few times. J is TRBJ2-1 and V is TRBV7-9; no clear D. The CDR3 consists of 16 residues. Germline V gene sequence: CDR1 SEHNR, CDR2 FQNEAQ (reference sequence). The germline V and J ends were trimmed by 9 bases and 10 bases, with 28 bases remaining between them. The CDR3 loop reads CARSPPSTRAPYEQFF. The CDR3 bases are TGTGCCAGAAGCCCACCCTCGACCCGCGCCCCCTACGAGCAGTTCTTC.

This clonotype was detected only once. V usage is TRBV4-1 and J usage is TRBJ1-4; D is undetermined. This CDR3 contains 16 residues. Per germline, CDR1 MGHRA and CDR2 YSYEKL. Trimming cost V 0 bases and J 0 bases, with 8 bases left between them. The CDR3 DNA follows: TGCGCCAGCAGCCAAGATATAAGGGCAACTAATGAAAAACTGTTTTTT. Amino acids: CASSQDIRATNEKLFF.

This clonotype was counted a few times. DNA of the CDR3: TGTGCCAGCAGTGATGGACAGGGGGGAGACACTGAAGCTTTCTTT. This translates into CASSDGQGGDTEAFF. The chain has TRBV6-1 and TRBJ1-1; 10 bases are shared with TRBD1. Trimming at V came to 3 bases and at J to 3 bases, leaving 4 bases not matched to a gene. CDR3 length: 15 residues. CDR1 and CDR2 (germline): MNHNS, SASEGT.

CDR3 in DNA: TGTGCCAGCACCGGGACAGGGTATAACAATGAGCAGTTCTTC. Its translation is CASTGTGYNNEQFF. The chain combines TRBV27 with TRBJ2-1; 9 bases are a match to TRBD1. J lost 5 bases, V lost 7 bases, and 6 bases had no gene match. CDR3 length equals 14 residues. Germline lookup yields CDR1 MNHEY and CDR2 SMNVEV (reference sequence).